This is a list of T cell receptor beta chains from one sample in a study of CD8+ T cells in alopecia areata. Profiled with immunoSEQ multiplex PCR; TCRdb holds only in-frame clones, not every one. The sample holds 110,000 to 150,000 clones, 82% seen once. Material: CD8+ T cells sorted from blood, obtained at week 4, from a patient treated with tofacitinib. Receptor source: a human donor with alopecia areata. The CDR3 runs from the conserved cysteine through the conserved F or W. A D gene is named only where the DNA matches it firmly. The size entry is marked missing in some rows and otherwise reads once, few, many or a size class.

j_call | d_call | clone_size | v_call | cdr3_aa | cdr3_nt
TRBJ2-7 | - | - | TRBV4-1 | CASSQDLSRYEQYF | TGCGCCAGCAGCCAAGATCTCAGCAGATACGAGCAGTACTTC
TRBJ2-3 | TRBD2 | few | TRBV15 | CATSGRTSGYSTDTQYF | TGTGCCACCAGCGGTCGGACTAGCGGGTATAGCACAGATACGCAGTATTTT
TRBJ2-7 | - | once | TRBV4-3 | CASSQDPADYEQYF | TGCGCCAGCAGCCAAGATCCAGCGGACTACGAGCAGTACTTC
TRBJ2-7 | TRBD2 | - | TRBV10-3 | CAISESRGGYEQYF | TGTGCCATCAGTGAGTCAAGGGGAGGGTACGAGCAGTACTTC
TRBJ2-1 | - | few | TRBV7-9 | CASSLAGASSYNEQFF | TGTGCCAGCAGCTTAGCAGGGGCAAGTTCCTACAATGAGCAGTTCTTC
TRBJ2-2 | TRBD1 | - | TRBV29-1 | CSVRGQINTGELFF | TGCAGCGTTCGGGGACAGATTAACACCGGGGAGCTGTTTTTT
TRBJ2-2 | TRBD1 | - | TRBV4-3 | CASSQRPGQGNTGELFF | TGCGCCAGCAGCCAACGACCGGGACAGGGGAACACCGGGGAGCTGTTTTTT
TRBJ2-7 | TRBD2 | - | TRBV4-1 | CASSRQIGGSGGYSYEQYF | TGCGCCAGCAGCCGACAAATAGGGGGTAGCGGGGGGTACTCCTACGAGCAGTACTTC
TRBJ1-1 | - | - | TRBV2 | CASRPPRYTEAFF | TGTGCCAGCAGGCCCCCGAGGTACACTGAAGCTTTCTTT
TRBJ1-5 | - | - | TRBV5-6 | CASSLDGSGDQPQHF | TGTGCCAGCAGCTTGGACGGGTCTGGAGATCAGCCCCAGCATTTT
TRBJ2-7 | TRBD1 | - | TRBV7-2 | CASSSFLGTGYEQYF | TGTGCCAGCAGTTCCTTCCTTGGGACAGGGTACGAGCAGTACTTC
TRBJ1-1 | - | - | TRBV30 | CAWSVLTEAFF | TGTGCCTGGAGTGTTCTCACTGAAGCTTTCTTT
TRBJ2-7 | - | - | TRBV4-3 | CASSQRTPGPYEQYF | TGCGCCAGCAGCCAACGGACGCCGGGGCCCTACGAGCAGTACTTC
TRBJ2-7 | - | - | TRBV19 | CASSSSRTYEQYF | TGTGCCAGTAGTTCGTCCAGAACCTACGAGCAGTACTTC
TRBJ2-1 | - | - | TRBV4-1 | CASSPPSGSNEQFF | TGCGCCAGCAGCCCCCCGTCCGGGAGCAATGAGCAGTTCTTC
TRBJ2-1 | - | - | TRBV11-2 | CASSPTGLYNEQFF | TGTGCCAGCAGCCCCACCGGGCTTTACAATGAGCAGTTCTTC
TRBJ1-1 | TRBD1 | - | TRBV29-1 | CSVDGTASEAFF | TGCAGCGTTGACGGGACAGCAAGTGAAGCTTTCTTT
TRBJ2-5 | - | once | TRBV4-1 | CASSPPPDSQETQYF | TGCGCCAGCAGCCCTCCACCGGACAGCCAAGAGACCCAGTACTTC
TRBJ2-7 | TRBD2 | - | TRBV4-1 | CASSQAGGSYEQYF | TGCGCCAGCAGCCAGGCGGGGGGGTCCTACGAGCAGTACTTC
TRBJ2-3 | - | - | TRBV27 | CASTPKSSADTQYF | TGTGCCAGCACCCCAAAGTCATCCGCAGATACGCAGTATTTT
TRBJ1-2 | - | - | TRBV7-9 | CASSYDRSNGYTF | TGTGCCAGCAGCTACGACAGATCGAATGGCTACACCTTC
TRBJ2-7 | - | - | TRBV27 | CASSLPPGEQYF | TGTGCCAGCAGTCTCCCTCCTGGCGAGCAGTACTTC
TRBJ2-5 | - | - | TRBV5-4 | CASSLMGSGETQYF | TGTGCCAGCAGCTTGATGGGAAGTGGGGAGACCCAGTACTTC
TRBJ2-1 | TRBD1 | - | TRBV29-1 | CSVVGGIGEQFF | TGCAGCGTGGTAGGGGGCATAGGTGAGCAGTTCTTC
TRBJ2-2 | - | - | TRBV10-3 | CAISESMGTGELFF | TGTGCCATCAGTGAGTCGATGGGGACCGGGGAGCTGTTTTTT
TRBJ1-2 | - | - | TRBV7-8 | CASSLGGDYGYTF | TGTGCCAGCAGCTTAGGAGGGGACTATGGCTACACCTTC
TRBJ2-1 | - | - | TRBV5-1 | CASSLGTGTYNEQFF | TGCGCCAGCAGCTTGGGAACGGGGACCTACAATGAGCAGTTCTTC
TRBJ2-3 | TRBD2 | few | TRBV4-1 | CASSPIPTSGTDTQYF | TGCGCCAGCAGCCCCATTCCGACTAGCGGGACAGATACGCAGTATTTT
TRBJ2-1 | - | few | TRBV7-6 | CASSETGWVQKEQFF | TGTGCCAGCAGCGAAACAGGGTGGGTTCAGAAAGAGCAGTTCTTC
TRBJ2-1 | - | - | TRBV7-2 | CASSPHTGDYNEQFF | TGTGCCAGCAGCCCCCATACGGGGGACTACAATGAGCAGTTCTTC
TRBJ2-5 | TRBD1 | - | TRBV6-5 | CASSYGPGGETQYF | TGTGCCAGCAGTTACGGTCCAGGGGGAGAGACCCAGTACTTC
TRBJ2-7 | - | few | TRBV15 | CATSRDCCGQGSYEQYF | TGTGCCACCAGCAGAGATTGTTGCGGGCAGGGGTCCTACGAGCAGTACTTC
TRBJ2-7 | TRBD1 | few | TRBV7-7 | CASSPGTGAYEQYF | TGTGCTAGCAGCCCCGGGACAGGTGCCTACGAGCAGTACTTC
TRBJ2-7 | TRBD2 | - | TRBV5-1 | CASSFLTSGGSDEQYF | TGCGCCAGCAGCTTTTTGACTAGCGGGGGGTCGGACGAGCAGTACTTC
TRBJ2-3 | - | - | TRBV6-5 | CATHPGTDTQYF | TGTGCCACCCACCCCGGCACAGATACGCAGTATTTT
TRBJ2-7 | - | - | TRBV29-1 | CSVTTDGHEQYF | TGCAGCGTTACGACAGACGGGCACGAGCAGTACTTC
TRBJ2-3 | - | - | TRBV29-1 | CSARQEGVTDTQYF | TGCAGCGCCAGGCAAGAGGGGGTCACAGATACGCAGTATTTT
TRBJ1-4 | - | once | TRBV25-1 | CASSGTADEKLFF | TGTGCCAGCAGCGGGACGGCAGATGAAAAACTGTTTTTT
TRBJ2-5 | - | - | TRBV7-2 | CASTRELDRVDGTQYF | TGTGCCAGCACTAGGGAATTGGATAGGGTTGATGGGACCCAGTACTTC
TRBJ1-2 | TRBD1 | - | TRBV5-6 | CASSFGTGEYGYTF | TGTGCCAGCAGCTTTGGGACAGGGGAATATGGCTACACCTTC
TRBJ2-7 | - | - | TRBV5-6 | CASSLGIRSTRGTGEQYF | TGTGCCAGCAGCTTGGGTATCCGTTCCACTCGGGGAACTGGGGAGCAGTACTTC